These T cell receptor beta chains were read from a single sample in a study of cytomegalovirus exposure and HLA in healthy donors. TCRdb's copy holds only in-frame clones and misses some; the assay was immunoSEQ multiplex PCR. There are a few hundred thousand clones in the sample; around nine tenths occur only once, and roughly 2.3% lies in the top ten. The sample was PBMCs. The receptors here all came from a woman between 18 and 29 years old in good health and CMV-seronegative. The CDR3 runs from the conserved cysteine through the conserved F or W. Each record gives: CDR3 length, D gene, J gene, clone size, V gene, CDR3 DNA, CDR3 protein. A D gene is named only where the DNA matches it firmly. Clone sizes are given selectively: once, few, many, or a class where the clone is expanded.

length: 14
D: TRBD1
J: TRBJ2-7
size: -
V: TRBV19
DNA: TGTGCCAGTAGTATTTCGACAGGGTCCTACGAGCAGTACTTC
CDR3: CASSISTGSYEQYF

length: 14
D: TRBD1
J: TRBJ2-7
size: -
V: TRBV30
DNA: TGTGCCTTGGCCTCCGGACAGGGTATCCACGAGCAGTACTTC
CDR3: CALASGQGIHEQYF

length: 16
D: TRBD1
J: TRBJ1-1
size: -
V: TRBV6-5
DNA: TGTGCCAGCAGTTTATCGGACAGGGGAGCAAACACTGAAGCTTTCTTT
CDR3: CASSLSDRGANTEAFF

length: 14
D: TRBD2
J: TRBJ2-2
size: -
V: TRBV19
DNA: TGTGCCAGTAGTTTGGGGGGGATCACCGGGGAGCTGTTTTTT
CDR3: CASSLGGITGELFF

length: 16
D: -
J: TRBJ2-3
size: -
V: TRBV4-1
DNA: TGCGCCAGCAGCCAAGCGCGGGACCAGATCACAGATACGCAGTATTTT
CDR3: CASSQARDQITDTQYF

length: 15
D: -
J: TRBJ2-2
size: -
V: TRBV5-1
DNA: TGCGCCAGCAGCTTGGCCTGGCAATACACCGGGGAGCTGTTTTTT
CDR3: CASSLAWQYTGELFF

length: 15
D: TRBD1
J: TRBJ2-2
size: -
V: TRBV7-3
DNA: TGTGCCAGCAGCTCGACAGGGGGCGACACCGGGGAGCTGTTTTTT
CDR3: CASSSTGGDTGELFF

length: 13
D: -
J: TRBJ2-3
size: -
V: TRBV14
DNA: TGTGCCAGCAGCCAATTCTCCGGGGATACGCAGTATTTT
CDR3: CASSQFSGDTQYF

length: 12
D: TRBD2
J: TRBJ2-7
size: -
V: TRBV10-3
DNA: TGTGCCATCCGGGGGGGAACAGACGAGCAGTACTTC
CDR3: CAIRGGTDEQYF

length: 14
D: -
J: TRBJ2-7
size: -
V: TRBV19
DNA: TGTGCCAGTAGTAAGGCAGGGCGTTCCTACGAGCAGTACTTC
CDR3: CASSKAGRSYEQYF

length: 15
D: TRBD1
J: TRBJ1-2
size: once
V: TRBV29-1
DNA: TGCAGCGTTGATGAGGGGGCAAGTTATTACTATGGCTACACCTTC
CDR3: CSVDEGASYYYGYTF

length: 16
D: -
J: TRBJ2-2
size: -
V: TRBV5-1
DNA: TGCGCCAGCAGCCCCGGAGGGAGTCGGTTTACCGGGGAGCTGTTTTTT
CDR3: CASSPGGSRFTGELFF

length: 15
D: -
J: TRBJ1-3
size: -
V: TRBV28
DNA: TGTGCCAGCAGTTCCGGGATTAGCTCTGGAAACACCATATATTTT
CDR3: CASSSGISSGNTIYF

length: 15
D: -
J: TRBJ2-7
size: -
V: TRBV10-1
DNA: TGCGCCAGCCCGGAGGGGGGGTGTAAGACCTACGAGCAGTACTTC
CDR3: CASPEGGCKTYEQYF

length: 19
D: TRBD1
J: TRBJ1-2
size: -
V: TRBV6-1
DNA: TGTGCCAGCAGTGATGGGGGACTTTCCCAGGGGGCTAACGACTATGGCTACACCTTC
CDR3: CASSDGGLSQGANDYGYTF

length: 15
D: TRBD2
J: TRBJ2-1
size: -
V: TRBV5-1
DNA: TGCGCCAGCAGCCCGGGACTAGCGAGTTACAATGAGCAGTTCTTC
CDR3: CASSPGLASYNEQFF

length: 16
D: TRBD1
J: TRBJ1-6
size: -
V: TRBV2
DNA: TGTGCCAGCAACACCGGACAGGGGGCGCGTAATTCGCCCCTCCACTTT
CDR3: CASNTGQGARNSPLHF

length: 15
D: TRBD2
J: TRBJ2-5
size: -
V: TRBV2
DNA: TGTGCCAGCGCTTCCCTTAGCGGGGGGGCGGGGACCCAGTACTTC
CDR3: CASASLSGGAGTQYF

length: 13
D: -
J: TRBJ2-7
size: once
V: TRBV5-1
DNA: TGCGCCAGCAGCTTGAGGCAGGACTACGAGCAGTACTTC
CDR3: CASSLRQDYEQYF

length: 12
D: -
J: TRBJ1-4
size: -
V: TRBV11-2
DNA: TGTGCCAGCAGCTGGACAGTTGAAAAACTGTTTTTT
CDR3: CASSWTVEKLFF

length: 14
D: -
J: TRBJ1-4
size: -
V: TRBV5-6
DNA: TGTGCCAGCAGCTTGGAGGAGAGGGGGGAAAAACTGTTTTTT
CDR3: CASSLEERGEKLFF

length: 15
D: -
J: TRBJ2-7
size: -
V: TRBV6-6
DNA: TGTGCCAGCAGTTACTCATTTGGCAGGTCCTACGAGCAGTACTTC
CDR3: CASSYSFGRSYEQYF

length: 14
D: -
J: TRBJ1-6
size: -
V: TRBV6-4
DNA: TGTGCCAGCAGCCACAGCTCCTATAATTCACCCCTCCACTTT
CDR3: CASSHSSYNSPLHF

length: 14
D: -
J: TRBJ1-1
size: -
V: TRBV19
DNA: TGTGCCAGTAGTATATCAGGGGATGACACTGAAGCTTTCTTT
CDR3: CASSISGDDTEAFF

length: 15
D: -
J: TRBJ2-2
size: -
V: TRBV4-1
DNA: TGCGCCAGCAGCCAAGAAGGGGGAGCGAGCCGGGAGCTGTTTTTT
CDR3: CASSQEGGASRELFF

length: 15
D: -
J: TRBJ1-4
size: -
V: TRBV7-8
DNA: TGTGCCAGCAGCTTAGACTCAGGGAAGGGTGAAAAACTGTTTTTT
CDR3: CASSLDSGKGEKLFF

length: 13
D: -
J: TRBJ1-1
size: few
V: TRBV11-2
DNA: TGTGCCAGCAGCGTGGCAGGGATGGCTGAAGCTTTCTTT
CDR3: CASSVAGMAEAFF

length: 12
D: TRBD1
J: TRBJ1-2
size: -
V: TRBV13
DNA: TGTGCCAGCAGCAGGGGGCTCTATGGCTACACCTTC
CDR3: CASSRGLYGYTF

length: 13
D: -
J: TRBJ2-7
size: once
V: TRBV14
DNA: TGTGCCAGCAGCCCATGGTCGGGTGGCGAGCAGTACTTC
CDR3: CASSPWSGGEQYF

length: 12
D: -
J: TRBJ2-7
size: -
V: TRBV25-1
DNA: TGTGCCAGCAGTGAGATACAGGGCGAGCAGTACTTC
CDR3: CASSEIQGEQYF

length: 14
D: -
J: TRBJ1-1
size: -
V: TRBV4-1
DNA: TGCGCCAGCAGCCACTCGAATCCCGGGACTGAAGCTTTCTTT
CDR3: CASSHSNPGTEAFF

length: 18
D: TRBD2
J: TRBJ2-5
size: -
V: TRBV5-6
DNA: TGTGCCAGCAGCTTCCCGTCTCTAGCGGGGGAGCGGGTAGAGACCCAGTACTTC
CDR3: CASSFPSLAGERVETQYF

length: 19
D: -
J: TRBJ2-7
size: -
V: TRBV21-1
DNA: TGTGCCAGCAGCAAAACCTACGGGTACACTAGCGGGGGGACCCACGAGCAGTACTTC
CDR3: CASSKTYGYTSGGTHEQYF

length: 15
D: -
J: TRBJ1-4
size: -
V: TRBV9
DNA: TGTGCCAGCAGCGCCTCCGGGACAATTAATGAAAAACTGTTTTTT
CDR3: CASSASGTINEKLFF

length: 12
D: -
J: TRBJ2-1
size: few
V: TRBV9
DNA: TGTGCCAGCAGCCCCAACTACAATGAGCAGTTCTTC
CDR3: CASSPNYNEQFF

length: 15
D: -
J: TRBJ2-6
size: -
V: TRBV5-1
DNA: TGCGCCAGCAGCTTGGACATCTCTGGGGCCAACGTCCTGACTTTC
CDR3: CASSLDISGANVLTF

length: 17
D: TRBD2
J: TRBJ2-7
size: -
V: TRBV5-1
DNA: TGCGCCAGCAGCACCGGACTAGCGGGGGGACAAACCTACGAGCAGTACTTC
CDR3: CASSTGLAGGQTYEQYF

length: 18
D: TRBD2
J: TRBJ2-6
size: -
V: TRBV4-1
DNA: TGCGCCAGCAGCCCATCTAGCGGGGGGGTCTCTGGGGCCAACGTCCTGAATTTC
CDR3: CASSPSSGGVSGANVLNF

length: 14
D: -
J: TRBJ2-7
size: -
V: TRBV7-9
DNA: TGTGCCAGCAGGGACCTGGGAAGGGGCTACGAGCAGTACTTC
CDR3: CASRDLGRGYEQYF

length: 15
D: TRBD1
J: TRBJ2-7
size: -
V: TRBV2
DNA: TGTGCCAGCAGTGAGACAGGGGCCGGACTAAGTAAGCAGTACTTC
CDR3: CASSETGAGLSKQYF

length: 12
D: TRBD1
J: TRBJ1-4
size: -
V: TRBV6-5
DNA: TGTGCCAGCAGTCCAGGGGGTGAAAAACTGTTTTTT
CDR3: CASSPGGEKLFF

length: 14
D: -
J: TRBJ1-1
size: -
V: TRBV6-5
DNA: TGTGCCAGCACCCCATCCCAGGCGAACACTGAAGCTTTCTTT
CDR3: CASTPSQANTEAFF

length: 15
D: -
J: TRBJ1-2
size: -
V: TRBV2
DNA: TGTGCCAGCAGAGAGCTCCCAGGGATTAACTATGGCTACACCTTC
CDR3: CASRELPGINYGYTF

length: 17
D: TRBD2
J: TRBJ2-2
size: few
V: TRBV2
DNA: TGTGCCAGCAGGGGTCCGGCGGGGGGCCTGAACACCGGGGAGCTGTTTTTT
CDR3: CASRGPAGGLNTGELFF

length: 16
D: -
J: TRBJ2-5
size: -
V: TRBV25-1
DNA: TGTGCCAGCAGTGGGCAATACGGACTTGAACGAGAGACCCAGTACTTC
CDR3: CASSGQYGLERETQYF

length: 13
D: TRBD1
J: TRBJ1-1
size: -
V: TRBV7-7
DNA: TGTGCCAGCAGTCAGGACAGGGACACTGAAGCTTTCTTT
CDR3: CASSQDRDTEAFF

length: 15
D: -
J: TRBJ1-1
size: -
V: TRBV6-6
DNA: TGTGCCAGCAGTTACCCACAGAGCAGCATAGCTGAAGCTTTCTTT
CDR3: CASSYPQSSIAEAFF

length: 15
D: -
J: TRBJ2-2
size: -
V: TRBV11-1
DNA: TGTGCCAGCAGCCGGAGGGGGGGATACACCGGGGAGCTGTTTTTT
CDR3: CASSRRGGYTGELFF

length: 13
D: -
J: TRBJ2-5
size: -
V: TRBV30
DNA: TGTGCCTGGAGGTTGACGGGAGCAGAGACCCAGTACTTC
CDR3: CAWRLTGAETQYF

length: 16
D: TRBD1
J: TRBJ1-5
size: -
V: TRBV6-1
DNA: TGTGCCAGCAGGGAAACCGGGACAGGGGGCCTACAGCCCCAGCATTTT
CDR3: CASRETGTGGLQPQHF

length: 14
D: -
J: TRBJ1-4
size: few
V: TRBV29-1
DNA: TGCAGCGTTGTTGGAGGGGAGCTAGGAGAAAAACTGTTTTTT
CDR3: CSVVGGELGEKLFF

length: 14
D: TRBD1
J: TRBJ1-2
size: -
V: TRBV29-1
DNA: TGCAGCTCAACGGGGGGGCAGGGGGACTATGGCTACACCTTC
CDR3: CSSTGGQGDYGYTF

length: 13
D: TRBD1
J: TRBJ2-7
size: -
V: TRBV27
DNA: TGTGCCAGCACGGACAGGTTCCCCTACGAGCAGTACTTC
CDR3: CASTDRFPYEQYF

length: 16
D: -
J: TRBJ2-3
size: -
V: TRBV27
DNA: TGTGCCAGCAGTTCTGTCCAGCCAAGGACAGCAGATACGCAGTATTTT
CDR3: CASSSVQPRTADTQYF

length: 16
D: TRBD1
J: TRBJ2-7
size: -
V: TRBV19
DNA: TGTGCCAGTAGTACGAAAGGGACAGGCCGATCCTACGAGCAGTACTTC
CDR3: CASSTKGTGRSYEQYF

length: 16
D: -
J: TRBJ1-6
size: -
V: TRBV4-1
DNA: TGCGCCAGCAGCCAACCCCCGGGAGCCAATAATTCACCCCTCCACTTT
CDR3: CASSQPPGANNSPLHF

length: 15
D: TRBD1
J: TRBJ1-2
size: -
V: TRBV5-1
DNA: TGCGCCAGCTCGGAACCGGGACAGGGGAACTATGGCTACACCTTC
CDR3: CASSEPGQGNYGYTF

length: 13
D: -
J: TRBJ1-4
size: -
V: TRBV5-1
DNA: TGCGCCAGCAGCCCGGGAGGGGGGGAAAAACTGTTTTTT
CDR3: CASSPGGGEKLFF

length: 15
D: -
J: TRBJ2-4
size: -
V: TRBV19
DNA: TGTGCCAGGGAAAACAGGGCGCTAGCCAAAAACATTCAGTACTTC
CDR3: CARENRALAKNIQYF